The T cell receptor beta chain described here comes from a study of cytotoxic CD8 clonotypes in ibrutinib-treated CLL. Across the study: Investigators collected response samples after a median approximately eleven months of treatment, range 6 to 36.

To note about this clone: Its antigen is unknown.

The study, taken as a whole, reports: Public clonotypes proved infrequent, and on treatment they shrank or remained steady.

Sequencing used immunoSEQ multiplex PCR; TCRdb keeps in-frame clones, though not all of them. The sample has more than 200,000 clones; under 80% are singletons. In germline, CDR1 is MNHEY, CDR2 SVGAGI. The CDR3 runs 14 residues. The germline V and J ends were trimmed by 5 bases and 5 bases, with 16 bases remaining between them. The specimen was PBMCs, collected after 24 months of ibrutinib treatment. The V call is TRBV6-5, the J call TRBJ2-7; D is perhaps TRBD1 (6 bases). The clonotype was recovered from a human donor with chronic lymphocytic leukemia. In DNA, the CDR3 is TGTGCCAGCAGTAGGACAGTTATGGTCCACGAGCAGTACTTC. It encodes CASSRTVMVHEQYF.